This T cell receptor beta chain was sequenced in a study of blood T cell repertoires in COVID-19. At the level of the study: The United States, Italy and Spain supplied acute and convalescent COVID-19 samples. Nucleic acid was either cDNA or gDNA, and it came from T cells, B-cell-depleted T cells, or PBMCs.

Per the original data handling: How many nucleated cells were present was estimated from reference gene primer amplification. Some clones are missing from TCRdb's copy, which holds only in-frame ones; the method was immunoSEQ multiplex PCR. Clone size and V and J calls were adopted from that table, with D and trimming inferred from the DNA. The sample consists of more than 45,000 clones, about 84% of them appearing once. This clone was picked up one time. The length of the CDR3 is 16 residues. The germline gives CDR1 LNHDA, CDR2 SQIVND (reference sequence). The V segment lost 5 bases and the J segment 5 bases; nucleotides outside the gene matches: 8.

The chain links TRBV19 to TRBJ2-1; 11 nucleotides align to TRBD2. The specimen was peripheral blood. This receptor was taken from a man between 40 and 49 years old with active COVID-19. CDR3 loop: CASSEIAGGMNNEQFF. Written as DNA, the CDR3 is TGTGCCAGTAGTGAAATAGCGGGAGGGATGAACAATGAGCAGTTCTTC.